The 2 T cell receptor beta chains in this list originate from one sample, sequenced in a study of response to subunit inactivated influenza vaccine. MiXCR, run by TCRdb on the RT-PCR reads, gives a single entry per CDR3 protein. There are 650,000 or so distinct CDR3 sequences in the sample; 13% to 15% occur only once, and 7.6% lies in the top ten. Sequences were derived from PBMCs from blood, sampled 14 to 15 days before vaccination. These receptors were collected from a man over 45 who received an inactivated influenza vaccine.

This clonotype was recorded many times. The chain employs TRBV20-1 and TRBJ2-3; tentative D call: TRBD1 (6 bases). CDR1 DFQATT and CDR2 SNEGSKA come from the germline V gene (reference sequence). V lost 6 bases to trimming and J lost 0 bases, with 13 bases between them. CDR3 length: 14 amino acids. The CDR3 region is CSAVRTASTDTQYF. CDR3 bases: TGCAGTGCCGTACGGACAGCTAGCACAGATACGCAGTATTTT.

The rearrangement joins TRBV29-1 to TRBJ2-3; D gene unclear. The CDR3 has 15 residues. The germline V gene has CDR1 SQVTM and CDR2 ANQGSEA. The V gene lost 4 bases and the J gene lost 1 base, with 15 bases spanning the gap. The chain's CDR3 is CSVARAPLGTDTQYF. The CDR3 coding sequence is TGCAGCGTTGCCCGCGCACCCCTTGGCACAGATACGCAGTATTTT.